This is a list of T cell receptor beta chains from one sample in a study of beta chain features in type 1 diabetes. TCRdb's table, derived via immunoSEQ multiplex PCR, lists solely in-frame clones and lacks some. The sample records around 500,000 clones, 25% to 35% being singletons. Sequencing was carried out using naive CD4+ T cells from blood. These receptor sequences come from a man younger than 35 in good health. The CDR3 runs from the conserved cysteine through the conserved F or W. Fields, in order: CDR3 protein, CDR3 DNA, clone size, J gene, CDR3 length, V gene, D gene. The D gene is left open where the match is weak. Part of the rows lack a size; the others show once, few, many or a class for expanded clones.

cdr3_aa: CASSYYAGGGTQYF
cdr3_nt: TGTGCCAGCAGCTACTATGCGGGCGGGGGGACCCAGTACTTC
clone_size: -
j_call: TRBJ2-5
cdr3_length: 14
v_call: TRBV13
d_call: TRBD2

cdr3_aa: CASKLAGAWNEQFF
cdr3_nt: TGTGCCAGCAAGCTGGCGGGAGCCTGGAATGAGCAGTTCTTC
clone_size: few
j_call: TRBJ2-1
cdr3_length: 14
v_call: TRBV7-6
d_call: TRBD2

cdr3_aa: CASSLTGTGGTEAFF
cdr3_nt: TGTGCCAGCAGCCTCACGGGGACAGGGGGCACTGAAGCTTTCTTT
clone_size: -
j_call: TRBJ1-1
cdr3_length: 15
v_call: TRBV7-9
d_call: TRBD1

cdr3_aa: CAISGTGAYNEQFF
cdr3_nt: TGTGCCATCAGTGGGACAGGGGCCTACAATGAGCAGTTCTTC
clone_size: -
j_call: TRBJ2-1
cdr3_length: 14
v_call: TRBV10-3
d_call: TRBD1

cdr3_aa: CATTGGRTDTQYF
cdr3_nt: TGTGCCACTACAGGGGGGAGGACAGATACGCAGTATTTT
clone_size: -
j_call: TRBJ2-3
cdr3_length: 13
v_call: TRBV15
d_call: TRBD1

cdr3_aa: CAWDRDATEAFF
cdr3_nt: TGTGCCTGGGACAGGGACGCCACTGAAGCTTTCTTT
clone_size: -
j_call: TRBJ1-1
cdr3_length: 12
v_call: TRBV30
d_call: TRBD1

cdr3_aa: CASSLGTAFLEQYF
cdr3_nt: TGCGCCAGCAGCCTTGGGACAGCATTTCTCGAGCAGTACTTC
clone_size: few
j_call: TRBJ2-7
cdr3_length: 14
v_call: TRBV5-1
d_call: TRBD1

cdr3_aa: CASSSGTGKDTQYF
cdr3_nt: TGTGCCAGCAGCTCCGGGACAGGGAAAGATACGCAGTATTTT
clone_size: few
j_call: TRBJ2-3
cdr3_length: 14
v_call: TRBV5-4
d_call: TRBD1

cdr3_aa: CASSTTGAYEQYF
cdr3_nt: TGTGCCAGCTCGACGACAGGGGCCTACGAGCAGTACTTC
clone_size: -
j_call: TRBJ2-7
cdr3_length: 13
v_call: TRBV18
d_call: TRBD1

cdr3_aa: CASSRQDSTDTQYF
cdr3_nt: TGTGCCAGTTCTAGACAGGACAGCACAGATACGCAGTATTTT
clone_size: few
j_call: TRBJ2-3
cdr3_length: 14
v_call: TRBV9
d_call: -

cdr3_aa: CASSQGDERATYNEQFF
cdr3_nt: TGCGCCAGCAGCCAAGGGGATGAGCGGGCGACCTACAATGAGCAGTTCTTC
clone_size: once
j_call: TRBJ2-1
cdr3_length: 17
v_call: TRBV4-3
d_call: -

cdr3_aa: CASSQVFWDRYGYTF
cdr3_nt: TGCGCCAGCAGCCAAGTGTTTTGGGACCGCTATGGCTACACCTTC
clone_size: -
j_call: TRBJ1-2
cdr3_length: 15
v_call: TRBV4-3
d_call: -

cdr3_aa: CAWTRGQGLWELFF
cdr3_nt: TGTGCCTGGACTCGGGGACAGGGTCTCTGGGAGCTGTTTTTT
clone_size: -
j_call: TRBJ2-2
cdr3_length: 14
v_call: TRBV30
d_call: TRBD1

cdr3_aa: CAYNRAANTGELFF
cdr3_nt: TGTGCCTACAACAGGGCAGCGAACACCGGGGAGCTGTTTTTT
clone_size: few
j_call: TRBJ2-2
cdr3_length: 14
v_call: TRBV30
d_call: -

cdr3_aa: CASSLDLGGRRIYEQYF
cdr3_nt: TGCGCCAGCAGCTTGGATCTCGGTGGCAGGAGAATCTACGAGCAGTACTTC
clone_size: -
j_call: TRBJ2-7
cdr3_length: 17
v_call: TRBV5-1
d_call: -

cdr3_aa: CASREGMNTEAFF
cdr3_nt: TGTGCCAGCAGGGAGGGCATGAACACTGAAGCTTTCTTT
clone_size: -
j_call: TRBJ1-1
cdr3_length: 13
v_call: TRBV27
d_call: -

cdr3_aa: CASSRKGWDEAFF
cdr3_nt: TGTGCCAGCAGCCGCAAGGGATGGGATGAAGCTTTCTTT
clone_size: -
j_call: TRBJ1-1
cdr3_length: 13
v_call: TRBV5-4
d_call: -

cdr3_aa: CASSPEAADTQYF
cdr3_nt: TGTGCCAGCAGCCCCGAGGCAGCAGATACGCAGTATTTT
clone_size: few
j_call: TRBJ2-3
cdr3_length: 13
v_call: TRBV2
d_call: -

cdr3_aa: CASSLSDRTYGYTF
cdr3_nt: TGTGCCAGCAGCTTATCGGACAGGACCTATGGCTACACCTTC
clone_size: -
j_call: TRBJ1-2
cdr3_length: 14
v_call: TRBV7-6
d_call: TRBD1

cdr3_aa: CASSLEAFTGNEQFF
cdr3_nt: TGCGCCAGCAGCTTGGAGGCCTTCACGGGCAATGAGCAGTTCTTC
clone_size: -
j_call: TRBJ2-1
cdr3_length: 15
v_call: TRBV5-1
d_call: -

cdr3_aa: CASSGDSIYGYTF
cdr3_nt: TGTGCCAGCAGTGGGGACAGTATATATGGCTACACCTTC
clone_size: -
j_call: TRBJ1-2
cdr3_length: 13
v_call: TRBV2
d_call: TRBD1

cdr3_aa: CASSLGTPSMSDTQYF
cdr3_nt: TGTGCCAGCAGCTTAGGAACGCCTAGTATGAGTGATACGCAGTATTTT
clone_size: -
j_call: TRBJ2-3
cdr3_length: 16
v_call: TRBV7-2
d_call: -

cdr3_aa: CASSLLGNAEKLFF
cdr3_nt: TGTGCCAGCAGCCTACTGGGGAATGCCGAAAAACTGTTTTTT
clone_size: -
j_call: TRBJ1-4
cdr3_length: 14
v_call: TRBV7-9
d_call: -

cdr3_aa: CAPSDRRNTEAFF
cdr3_nt: TGTGCCCCCAGCGACAGACGGAACACTGAAGCTTTCTTT
clone_size: -
j_call: TRBJ1-1
cdr3_length: 13
v_call: TRBV27
d_call: -

cdr3_aa: CAWSEGQGWGYGEQFF
cdr3_nt: TGTGCCTGGAGCGAGGGACAGGGGTGGGGATATGGGGAGCAGTTCTTC
clone_size: few
j_call: TRBJ2-1
cdr3_length: 16
v_call: TRBV30
d_call: TRBD1

cdr3_aa: CASSLDRGSDTIYF
cdr3_nt: TGCGCCAGCAGCCTCGACAGGGGGTCAGACACCATATATTTT
clone_size: -
j_call: TRBJ1-3
cdr3_length: 14
v_call: TRBV4-3
d_call: TRBD1

cdr3_aa: CASSLVAGPNEKLFF
cdr3_nt: TGTGCCAGCAGCTTAGTTGCAGGGCCTAATGAAAAACTGTTTTTT
clone_size: -
j_call: TRBJ1-4
cdr3_length: 15
v_call: TRBV11-2
d_call: -

cdr3_aa: CASSLERVNEKLFF
cdr3_nt: TGTGCCAGCAGCTTAGAACGAGTTAATGAAAAACTGTTTTTT
clone_size: few
j_call: TRBJ1-4
cdr3_length: 14
v_call: TRBV7-9
d_call: -

cdr3_aa: CASTPGTGNGYTF
cdr3_nt: TGTGCCAGCACCCCTGGAACAGGGAATGGCTACACCTTC
clone_size: once
j_call: TRBJ1-2
cdr3_length: 13
v_call: TRBV7-9
d_call: -

cdr3_aa: CASSLGWNQPQHF
cdr3_nt: TGTGCCAGCAGCTTAGGGTGGAATCAGCCCCAGCATTTT
clone_size: -
j_call: TRBJ1-5
cdr3_length: 13
v_call: TRBV7-2
d_call: -

cdr3_aa: CASRAYGDEKLFF
cdr3_nt: TGTGCCAGCAGGGCCTACGGGGATGAAAAACTGTTTTTT
clone_size: -
j_call: TRBJ1-4
cdr3_length: 13
v_call: TRBV6-5
d_call: -

cdr3_aa: CASSLGTSETEQFF
cdr3_nt: TGTGCCAGCAGCTTAGGGACTAGCGAGACGGAGCAGTTCTTC
clone_size: -
j_call: TRBJ2-1
cdr3_length: 14
v_call: TRBV7-2
d_call: TRBD2